Following are 24 T cell receptor beta chains from one sample sequenced in a study of breast tumors, draining lymph nodes, adjacent tissues. TCRdb ran MiXCR on the multiplex PCR reads and lists one entry per CDR3 protein. The sample carries some 140,000 distinct CDR3 sequences, 21% recorded once. Samples came from axillary lymph nodes draining the breast cancer. Sample: axillary lymph node tissue. Source of these receptors: a female donor with breast cancer. Some clones in this sample may be carry-over from other donors' samples.

This clonotype was seen a few times. The chain carries TRBV6-6 and TRBJ2-5; a possible D gene is TRBD2 (5 bases). The germline gives CDR1 MNHNY, CDR2 SVGAGI (reference sequence). This CDR3 has 12 amino acids. V lost 10 bases and J 4 bases, leaving 13 bases between the germline ends. The CDR3 loop is CATSPGRETQYF. The CDR3 region has the DNA TGTGCCACCTCCCCGGGGAGAGAGACCCAGTACTTC.

The chain has TRBV11-2 and TRBJ1-1; no clear D gene. V was clipped by 5 bases and J by 4 bases, with 5 bases between them. The CDR3 is made up of 11 amino acids. Per the germline V gene, CDR1 is SGHAT and CDR2 is FQNNGV. The CDR3 DNA sequence: TGTGCCAGCAGCCAACGCACTGAAGCTTTCTTT. It yields the protein CASSQRTEAFF. Full variable domain (remainder filled in from reference TRBV11-2 and TRBJ1-1): EAGVAQSPRYKIIEKRQSVAFWCNPISGHATLYWYQQILGQGPKLLIQFQNNGVVDDSQLPKDRFSAERLKGVDSTLKIQPAKLEDSAVYLCASSQRTEAFFGQGTRLTVV.

In its sample, this clonotype was seen a few times. Since a much larger clone is just one base distant, this may be a read error. The V gene is TRBV11-2, the J gene TRBJ2-7, with 7 bases fitting TRBD2. The germline CDR1 and CDR2 sequences are SGHAT and FQNNGV. The CDR3 is 15 amino acids. The J segment lost 4 bases and the V segment lost 11 bases, leaving 17 bases of the junction unmatched. The CDR3 region is CAGTGQIGGSYEQYF. Written as DNA, the CDR3 is TGTGCCGGCACGGGGCAAATCGGCGGGAGTTACGAGCAGTACTTC.

This clonotype was counted only a few times. The chain links TRBV12-3 or TRBV12-4 to TRBJ2-4; 8 bases are a match to TRBD2. CDR3 length: 16 amino acids. V gave up 5 bases and J gave up 5 bases; unmatched junction bases: 11. The chain's CDR3 is CASSPLAGFGQNIQYF. DNA for the CDR3: TGTGCCAGCAGTCCCTTAGCGGGATTTGGACAAAACATTCAGTACTTC.

A note on this clonotype: A much larger clone differs from this one at a single base, so this may be a read error. J is TRBJ1-3 and V is TRBV4-1; D gene ambiguous. This CDR3 spans 15 amino acids. The germline V gene encodes CDR1 MGHRA and CDR2 YSYEKL. The CDR3 sequence: CASSFTVLSGKTIYF. The DNA for the CDR3 is TGCGCCAGCAGCTTCACAGTACTCTCTGGAAAAACCATATATTTT.

In regard to this clonotype: This may come from a read error, since a much larger clone is one base off. This chain links TRBV19 with TRBJ1-2; TRBD1 is a possible D gene (5 bases). Per the germline V gene, CDR1 is LNHDA and CDR2 is SQIVND (reference sequence). There are 13 residues in the CDR3. The CDR3 DNA reads as TGTACCTCCACCTGGGGGTGGAACTATGGCTACACCTTC. This codes for CTSTWGWNYGYTF.

This clonotype was recorded at least ten times. The gene calls are TRBV11-2 and TRBJ2-7; D may be TRBD1 (6 bases). Germline V gives CDR1 SGHAT, CDR2 FQNNGV. The CDR3 is 15 amino acids. Between the trimmed V and J ends, which lost 3 bases and 2 bases, there was a span of 14 bases. CDR3 in DNA: TGTGCCAGCAGCTTTTCCCAGGGGAACGCCTACGAGCAGTACTTC. This gives the protein CASSFSQGNAYEQYF.

On this clonotype: A read error may explain this, as a much larger clone is one base away. CDR3 in DNA: TGCGGCGTGACAACCCGGGACTCTAACTATGGCTACACCTTC. Its protein is CGVTTRDSNYGYTF. This chain joins TRBV29-1 and TRBJ1-2; the D gene is possibly TRBD1 (5 bases). Germline CDR1 SQVTM, CDR2 ANQGSEA. There are 14 residues in the CDR3.

At least ten counts were recorded for this clonotype. The J gene is TRBJ2-1, the V gene TRBV11-3; no firm D call. Germline loops: CDR1 SGHNT, CDR2 YENEEA. This CDR3 has 15 amino acids. V shed 4 bases and J shed 13 bases, with 23 bases lying between them. The CDR3 protein is CASSSRHHPTAPQFF. Here the CDR3 DNA reads TGTGCCAGCAGCTCGCGACACCACCCTACAGCCCCCCAGTTCTTC. The full variable domain, rest sourced from reference TRBV11-3 and TRBJ2-1, is EAGVVQSPRYKIIEKKQPVAFWCNPISGHNTLYWYLQNLGQGPELLIRYENEEAVDDSQLPKDRFSAERLKGVDSTLKIQPAELGDSAVYLCASSSRHHPTAPQFFGPGTRLTVL.

This clonotype was detected ten times or more. The chain couples TRBV12-5 to TRBJ1-3, with 7 bases matching TRBD1. CDR1 is LGHNT, CDR2 FRNRAP, per germline. This CDR3 has 17 residues. The V gene end was trimmed by 4 bases and the J gene end by 2 bases; junction bases not matched to a gene: 11. CDR3 loop: CASGSHTTGVTGNTIYF. As DNA, the CDR3 is TGTGCTAGTGGTTCCCACACAACAGGGGTAACTGGAAACACCATATATTTT.

This clonotype appeared many times. The J gene is TRBJ1-6, the V gene TRBV6-6; tentatively, D is TRBD1 (5 bases). This CDR3 is 15 amino acids long. V shed 6 bases and J shed 6 bases, with 15 bases lying between them. Germline lookup yields CDR1 MNHNY and CDR2 SVGAGI (reference sequence). The CDR3 loop reads CASRSDSSPNSPLHF. CDR3 bases: TGTGCCAGCAGATCCGACAGCTCACCTAATTCACCCCTCCACTTT.

This clonotype has a count of ten or more. The chain carries TRBV13 and TRBJ2-1, with D possibly being TRBD2 (6 bases). This CDR3 is 15 amino acids long. V gave up 0 bases and J gave up 8 bases, with 14 bases separating them. Germline V gene lookup returns CDR1 PRHDT and CDR2 FYEKMQ (reference sequence). CDR3 region: CASSLGRAGIDEQFF. The CDR3 DNA sequence: TGTGCCAGCAGCTTAGGCAGGGCGGGAATCGATGAGCAGTTCTTC.

Comments on this clonotype: A much larger clone differs from this one at a single base, so this may be a read error. As DNA, the CDR3 is TGTGCCGGCAGTTTATCGCGCAGGCGTTACGAGCAGTACTTC. This encodes CAGSLSRRRYEQYF. The J gene is TRBJ2-7, the V gene TRBV28, with D unclear. The CDR3 consists of 14 residues. The germline V gene has CDR1 MDHEN and CDR2 SYDVKM.

This clonotype was seen at least ten times. This chain joins TRBV20-1 and TRBJ2-3; 11 positions match TRBD2. V lost 0 bases to trimming and J lost 2 bases; unmatched junction nucleotides: 7. The CDR3 runs to 17 residues. CDR1 DFQATT and CDR2 SNEGSKA come from the germline V gene (reference sequence). DNA for the CDR3: TGCAGTGCTAGAGATCGGGCTAGCGGGAGGTACACAGATACGCAGTATTTT. Its translation is CSARDRASGRYTDTQYF.

The chain recombines TRBV20-1 with TRBJ2-1, with TRBD2 matching over 7 bases. The CDR3 is 16 amino acids. CDR1 is DFQATT, CDR2 SNEGSKA, per germline (reference sequence). V trimming: 0 bases; J trimming: 0 bases; junction bases outside the gene matches: 5. DNA of the CDR3: TGCAGTGCTAGAGATGGGCGGGAGAGCTCCTACAATGAGCAGTTCTTC. Translated, it gives CSARDGRESSYNEQFF.

This clonotype turned up a few times. V is TRBV28 and J is TRBJ2-2; 8 nucleotides match TRBD2. Germline V CDR1 and CDR2: MDHEN, SYDVKM. This CDR3 contains 15 residues. With 7 bases clipped from V and 1 base from J, the junction kept 5 bases outside the gene matches. CDR3 sequence (DNA): TGTGCCAGCACTGGGGCGGGGGGGAACACCGGGGAGCTGTTTTTT. This encodes CASTGAGGNTGELFF.

This clonotype was seen at least ten times. This sequence joins TRBV6-1 and TRBJ2-3; D is unresolved. The CDR3 sequence is 15 residues long. The V end was cut by 6 bases, the J end by 3 bases, with 16 bases between. The V gene's germline CDR1 is MNHNS and CDR2 SASEGT. CDR3 DNA sequence: TGTGCCAGCAGCCCCGGTGGGCCCCAAACAGATACGCAGTATTTT. This codes for CASSPGGPQTDTQYF.

This clonotype was seen repeatedly, ten times or more. The chain employs TRBV12-3 or TRBV12-4 and TRBJ2-1; 11 positions agree with TRBD2. The trim removed 6 bases at V and 8 bases at J, leaving 12 bases unmatched. This CDR3 has 16 residues. Written as DNA, the CDR3 is TGTGCCAGCAGGCCTGCAGTACTAGCGGGAGTTTATGAGCAGTTCTTC. It specifies CASRPAVLAGVYEQFF.

This clonotype came up many times. The chain recombines TRBV2 with TRBJ2-3; D remains ambiguous. The CDR3 has 14 amino acids. Looked up from germline, CDR1 is SNHLY and CDR2 is FYNNEI. V was pared by 3 bases and J by 4 bases, with 11 bases between. The CDR3 is CASSDSMGADTQYF. CDR3 in DNA: TGTGCCAGCAGTGACTCTATGGGTGCAGATACGCAGTATTTT.

The rearrangement uses TRBV28 and TRBJ2-7, with TRBD1 identical over 7 bases. Germline V lookup: CDR1 MDHEN, CDR2 SYDVKM. Losses at the gene ends were 5 bases for V and 2 bases for J; bases not matched to a gene: 18. The CDR3 contains 18 residues. CDR3 DNA: TGTGCCAGCAGTCGACTGGACAGGCAGCCGTTCTTCCCCTACGAGCAGTACTTC. It is translated as CASSRLDRQPFFPYEQYF.

This clonotype was observed at least ten times. The chain carries TRBV19 and TRBJ2-5, with a weak D call TRBD1 (5 bases). The CDR3 has 15 residues. Deletions cut 7 bases from V and 5 bases from J, with 20 bases between. The V gene's germline CDR1 is LNHDA and CDR2 SQIVND (reference sequence). The CDR3 nucleotides read TGTGCCAGTACCGGCCGCAAGGGGCTGGTGGAGACCCAGTACTTC. Amino acids: CASTGRKGLVETQYF.

Comments on this clonotype: Given a much more abundant clone one base away, this may be a read error. The J gene is TRBJ2-1, the V gene TRBV5-1, with TRBD1 as a possible D gene (5 bases). Germline assignment: CDR1 SGHRS and CDR2 YFSETQ. The CDR3 contains 15 residues. For the CDR3, the DNA is TGCGCCAGTACCAGGGATTATTCCGCCTACAGTGAGCAGTTCTTC. It specifies CASTRDYSAYSEQFF.

V and J are TRBV11-2 and TRBJ2-1, with no clear D. Trimming removed 7 bases at V and 8 bases at J, with 15 bases between. Germline CDR1 is SGHAT and CDR2 is FQNNGV. The length of the CDR3 is 13 residues. For the CDR3, the DNA is TGTGCCAGCAAACCACCTAGTTTCTATGAGCAGTTCTTC. Protein sequence: CASKPPSFYEQFF. The full variable domain, in which reference TRBV11-2 and TRBJ2-1 provide the parts outside the CDR3, is EAGVAQSPRYKIIEKRQSVAFWCNPISGHATLYWYQQILGQGPKLLIQFQNNGVVDDSQLPKDRFSAERLKGVDSTLKIQPAKLEDSAVYLCASKPPSFYEQFFGPGTRLTVL.

Of note for this clonotype: This may be a read error: a much more frequent sequence differs by one nucleotide. A read error is likely, as this CDR3 ends without the conserved phenylalanine or tryptophan. The chain carries TRBV19 and TRBJ2-3; D gene unclear. CDR3 length: 13 residues. Trimming stripped 9 bases from V and 0 bases from J, with 10 bases between. Per germline, CDR1 LNHDA and CDR2 SQIVND (reference sequence). The CDR3 loop is CASSAASTDTQYL. CDR3 nucleotides: TGTGCCAGCAGCGCCGCCAGCACAGATACGCAGTATCTT.